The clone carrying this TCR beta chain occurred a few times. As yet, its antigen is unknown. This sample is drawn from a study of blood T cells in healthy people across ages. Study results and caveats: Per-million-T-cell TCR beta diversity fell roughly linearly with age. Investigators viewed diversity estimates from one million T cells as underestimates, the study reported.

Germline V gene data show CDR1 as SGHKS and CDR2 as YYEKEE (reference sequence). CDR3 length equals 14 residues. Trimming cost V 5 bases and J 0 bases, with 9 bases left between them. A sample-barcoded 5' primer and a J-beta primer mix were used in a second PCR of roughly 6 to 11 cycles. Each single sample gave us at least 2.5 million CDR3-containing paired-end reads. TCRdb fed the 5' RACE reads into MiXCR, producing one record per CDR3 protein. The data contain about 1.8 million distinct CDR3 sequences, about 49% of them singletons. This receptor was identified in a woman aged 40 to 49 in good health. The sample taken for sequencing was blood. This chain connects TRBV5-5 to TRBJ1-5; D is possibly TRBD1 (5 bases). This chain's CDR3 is CASRQDTSNQPQHF. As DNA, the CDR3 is TGTGCCAGCAGACAGGACACTAGCAATCAGCCCCAGCATTTT.